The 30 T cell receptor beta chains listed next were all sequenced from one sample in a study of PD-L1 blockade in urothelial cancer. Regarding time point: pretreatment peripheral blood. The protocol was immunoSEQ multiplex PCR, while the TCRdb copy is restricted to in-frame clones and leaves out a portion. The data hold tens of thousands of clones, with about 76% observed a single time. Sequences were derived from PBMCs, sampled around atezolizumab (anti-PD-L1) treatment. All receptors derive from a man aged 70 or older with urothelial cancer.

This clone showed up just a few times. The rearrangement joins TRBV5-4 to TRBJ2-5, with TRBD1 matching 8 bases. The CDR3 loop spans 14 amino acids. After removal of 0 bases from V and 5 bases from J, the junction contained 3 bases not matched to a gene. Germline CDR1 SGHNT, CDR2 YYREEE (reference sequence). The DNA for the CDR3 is TGTGCCAGCAGCTTGGCCGGGACAGGTGAGACCCAGTACTTC. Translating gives CASSLAGTGETQYF.

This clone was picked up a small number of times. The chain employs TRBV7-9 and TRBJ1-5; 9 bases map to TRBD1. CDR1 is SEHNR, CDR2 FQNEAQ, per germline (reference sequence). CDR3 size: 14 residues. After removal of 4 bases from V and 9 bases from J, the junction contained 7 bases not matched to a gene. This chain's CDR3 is CASSYGRGQGPQHF. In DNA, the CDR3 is TGTGCCAGCAGCTACGGACGGGGACAGGGGCCCCAGCATTTT.

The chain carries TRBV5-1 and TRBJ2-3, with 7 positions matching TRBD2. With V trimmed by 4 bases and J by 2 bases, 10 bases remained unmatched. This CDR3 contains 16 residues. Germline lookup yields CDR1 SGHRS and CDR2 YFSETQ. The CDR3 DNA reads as TGCGCCAGCAGCGCCTTGGGGCTAGCGGTCACAGATACGCAGTATTTT. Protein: CASSALGLAVTDTQYF.

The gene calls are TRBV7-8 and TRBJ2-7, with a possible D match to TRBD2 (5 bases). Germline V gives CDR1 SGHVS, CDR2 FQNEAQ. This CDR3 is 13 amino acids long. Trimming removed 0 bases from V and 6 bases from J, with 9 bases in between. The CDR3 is CASSLASEVEQYF. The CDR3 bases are TGTGCCAGCAGCTTAGCTAGCGAGGTCGAGCAGTACTTC.

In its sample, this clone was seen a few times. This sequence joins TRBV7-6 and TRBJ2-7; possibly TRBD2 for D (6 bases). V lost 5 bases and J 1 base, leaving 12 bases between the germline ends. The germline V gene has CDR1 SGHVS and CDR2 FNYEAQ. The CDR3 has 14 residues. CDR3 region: CASSLLGRSYEQYF. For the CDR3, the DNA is TGTGCCAGCAGCCTGCTCGGGAGATCCTACGAGCAGTACTTC.

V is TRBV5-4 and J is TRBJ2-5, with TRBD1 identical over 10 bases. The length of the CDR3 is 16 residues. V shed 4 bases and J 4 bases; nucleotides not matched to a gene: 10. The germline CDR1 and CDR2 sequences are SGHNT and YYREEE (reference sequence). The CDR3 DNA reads TGTGCCAGCAGCACACGACAGGGGGCGCTCGGAGAGACCCAGTACTTC. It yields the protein CASSTRQGALGETQYF. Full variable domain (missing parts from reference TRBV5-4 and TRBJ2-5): ETGVTQSPTHLIKTRGQQVTLRCSSQSGHNTVSWYQQALGQGPQFIFQYYREEENGRGNFPPRFSGLQFPNYSSELNVNALELDDSALYLCASSTRQGALGETQYFGPGTRLLVL.

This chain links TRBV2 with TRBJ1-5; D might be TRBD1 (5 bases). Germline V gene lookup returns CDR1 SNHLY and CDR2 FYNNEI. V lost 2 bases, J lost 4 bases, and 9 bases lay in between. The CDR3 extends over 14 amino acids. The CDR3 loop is CASSEQGPNQPQHF. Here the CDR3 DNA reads TGTGCCAGCAGTGAACAGGGCCCGAATCAGCCCCAGCATTTT.

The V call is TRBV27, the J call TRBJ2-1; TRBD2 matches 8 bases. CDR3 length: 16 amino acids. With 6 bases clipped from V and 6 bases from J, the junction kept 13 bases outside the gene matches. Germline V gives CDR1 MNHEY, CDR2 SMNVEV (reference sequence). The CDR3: CASRTGTRGFGNEQFF. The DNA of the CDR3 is TGTGCCAGCAGAACCGGGACTAGGGGTTTCGGCAATGAGCAGTTCTTC.

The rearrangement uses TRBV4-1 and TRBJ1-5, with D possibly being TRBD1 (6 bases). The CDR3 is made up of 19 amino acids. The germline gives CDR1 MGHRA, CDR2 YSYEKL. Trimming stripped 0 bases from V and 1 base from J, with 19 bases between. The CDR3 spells CASSQERKSGGRSNQPQHF. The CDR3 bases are TGCGCCAGCAGCCAAGAACGCAAGTCGGGGGGCAGGAGCAATCAGCCCCAGCATTTT.

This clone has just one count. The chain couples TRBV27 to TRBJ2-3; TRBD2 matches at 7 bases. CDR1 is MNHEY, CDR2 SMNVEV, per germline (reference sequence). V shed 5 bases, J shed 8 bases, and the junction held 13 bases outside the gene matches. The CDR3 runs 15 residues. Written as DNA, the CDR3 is TGTGCCAGCAGTCTACCCCCCTCTGGGGAGGGTACGCAGTATTTT. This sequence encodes CASSLPPSGEGTQYF.

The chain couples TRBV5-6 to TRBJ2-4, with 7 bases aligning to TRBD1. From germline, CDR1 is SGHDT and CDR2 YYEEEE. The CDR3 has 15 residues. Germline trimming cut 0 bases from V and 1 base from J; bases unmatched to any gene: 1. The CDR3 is CASSLDRGAKNIQYF. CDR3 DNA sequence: TGTGCCAGCAGCTTGGACAGGGGCGCCAAAAACATTCAGTACTTC.

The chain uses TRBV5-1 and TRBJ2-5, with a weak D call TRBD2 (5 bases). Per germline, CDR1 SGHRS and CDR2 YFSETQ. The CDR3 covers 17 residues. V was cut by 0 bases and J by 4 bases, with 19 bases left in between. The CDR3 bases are TGCGCCAGCAGCTTGGCCGGTGGAGGCTCCGGCAGAGAGACCCAGTACTTC. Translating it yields CASSLAGGGSGRETQYF.

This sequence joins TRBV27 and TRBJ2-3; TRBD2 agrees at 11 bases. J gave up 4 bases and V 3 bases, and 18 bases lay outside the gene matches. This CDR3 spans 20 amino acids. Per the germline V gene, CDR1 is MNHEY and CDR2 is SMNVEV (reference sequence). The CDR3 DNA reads TGTGCCAGCAGTTTGTGGGTTCCCCTAGCGGGAGGTGCAAGGGCAGATACGCAGTATTTT. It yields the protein CASSLWVPLAGGARADTQYF.

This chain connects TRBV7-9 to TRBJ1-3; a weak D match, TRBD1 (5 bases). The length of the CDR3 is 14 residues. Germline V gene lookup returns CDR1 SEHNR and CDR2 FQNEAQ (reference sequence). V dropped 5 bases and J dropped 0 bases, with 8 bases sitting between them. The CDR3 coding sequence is TGTGCCAGCAGCCGGGGGGGCTCTGGAAACACCATATATTTT. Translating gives CASSRGGSGNTIYF.

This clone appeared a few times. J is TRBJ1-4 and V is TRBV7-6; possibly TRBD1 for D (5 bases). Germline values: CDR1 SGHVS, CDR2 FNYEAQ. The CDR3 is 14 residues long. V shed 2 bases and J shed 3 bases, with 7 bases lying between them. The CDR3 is CASSLSGPNEKLFF. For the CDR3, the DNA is TGTGCCAGCAGCTTATCAGGGCCTAATGAAAAACTGTTTTTT.

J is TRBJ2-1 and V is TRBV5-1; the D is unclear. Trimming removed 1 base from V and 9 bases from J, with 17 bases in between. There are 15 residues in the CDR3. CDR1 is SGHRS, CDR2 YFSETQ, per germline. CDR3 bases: TGCGCCAGCAGCTTGTCCCTAGAGGCACTCGGTGAGCAGTTCTTC. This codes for CASSLSLEALGEQFF.

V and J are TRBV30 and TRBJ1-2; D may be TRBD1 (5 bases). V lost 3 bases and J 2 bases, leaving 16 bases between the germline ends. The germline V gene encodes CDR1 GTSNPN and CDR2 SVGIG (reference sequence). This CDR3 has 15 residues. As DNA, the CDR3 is TGTGCCTGGAGCCTGCCGGGACTTGGGAACTATGGCTACACCTTC. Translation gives CAWSLPGLGNYGYTF.

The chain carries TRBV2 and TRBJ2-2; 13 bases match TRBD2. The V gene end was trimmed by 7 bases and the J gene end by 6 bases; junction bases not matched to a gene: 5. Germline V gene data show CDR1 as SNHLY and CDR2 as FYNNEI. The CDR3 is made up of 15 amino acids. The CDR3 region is CASKEGLAGAGELFF. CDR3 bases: TGTGCCAGCAAAGAAGGACTAGCGGGAGCCGGGGAGCTGTTTTTT. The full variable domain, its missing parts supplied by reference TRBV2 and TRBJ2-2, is EPEVTQTPSHQVTQMGQEVILRCVPISNHLYFYWYRQILGQKVEFLVSFYNNEISEKSEIFDDQFSVERPDGSNFTLKIRSTKLEDSAMYFCASKEGLAGAGELFFGEGSRLTVL.

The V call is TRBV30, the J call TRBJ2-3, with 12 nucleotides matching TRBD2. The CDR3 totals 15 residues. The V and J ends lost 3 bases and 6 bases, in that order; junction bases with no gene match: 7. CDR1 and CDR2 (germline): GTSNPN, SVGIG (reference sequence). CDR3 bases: TGTGCCTGGAGCGGACTAGCGGGATCAGGGGATACGCAGTATTTT. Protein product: CAWSGLAGSGDTQYF.

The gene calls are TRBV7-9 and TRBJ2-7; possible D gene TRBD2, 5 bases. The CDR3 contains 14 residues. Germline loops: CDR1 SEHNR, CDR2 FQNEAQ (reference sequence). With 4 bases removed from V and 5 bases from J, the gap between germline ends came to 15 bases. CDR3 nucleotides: TGTGCCAGCAGCTCCAACCGGGGATTACACGAGCAGTACTTC. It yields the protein CASSSNRGLHEQYF.

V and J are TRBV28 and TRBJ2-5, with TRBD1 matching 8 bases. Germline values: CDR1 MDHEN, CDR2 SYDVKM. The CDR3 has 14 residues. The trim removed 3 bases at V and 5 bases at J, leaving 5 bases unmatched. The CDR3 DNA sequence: TGTGCCAGCAGTTTTCGGGACAGGTTTGAGACCCAGTACTTC. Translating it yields CASSFRDRFETQYF. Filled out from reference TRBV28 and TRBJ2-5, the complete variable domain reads DVKVTQSSRYLVKRTGEKVFLECVQDMDHENMFWYRQDPGLGLRLIYFSYDVKMKEKGDIPEGYSVSREKKERFSLILESASTNQTSMYLCASSFRDRFETQYFGPGTRLLVL.

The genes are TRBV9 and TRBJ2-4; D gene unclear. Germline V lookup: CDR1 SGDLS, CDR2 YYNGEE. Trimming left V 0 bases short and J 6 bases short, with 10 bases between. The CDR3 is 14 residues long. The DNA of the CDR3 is TGTGCCAGCAGCGTAGGCGAGAGAAGAAACATTCAGTACTTC. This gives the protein CASSVGERRNIQYF.

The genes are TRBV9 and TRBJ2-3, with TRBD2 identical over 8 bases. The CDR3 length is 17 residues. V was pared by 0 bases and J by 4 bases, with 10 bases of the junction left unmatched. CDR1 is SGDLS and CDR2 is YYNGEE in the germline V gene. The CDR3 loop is CASSVGRQRELSDTQYF. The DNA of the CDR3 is TGTGCCAGCAGCGTAGGAAGGCAGCGGGAGCTGTCAGATACGCAGTATTTT.

The CDR3 coding sequence is TGCGCCAGCAGCCAAGATAGGGGCAGGGGACTGAACACTGAAGCTTTCTTT. Translating it yields CASSQDRGRGLNTEAFF. The chain recombines TRBV4-1 with TRBJ1-1; TRBD1 might be the D (6 bases). Trimming stripped 0 bases from V and 0 bases from J, with 14 bases between. CDR1 is MGHRA and CDR2 is YSYEKL in the germline V gene. The CDR3 is made up of 17 amino acids.

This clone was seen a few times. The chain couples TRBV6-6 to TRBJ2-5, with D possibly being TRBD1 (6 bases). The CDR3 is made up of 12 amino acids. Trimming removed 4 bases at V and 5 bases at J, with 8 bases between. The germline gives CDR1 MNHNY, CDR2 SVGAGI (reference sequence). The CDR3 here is CASSSQGETQYF. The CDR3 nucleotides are TGTGCCAGCAGTTCTCAGGGGGAGACCCAGTACTTC.

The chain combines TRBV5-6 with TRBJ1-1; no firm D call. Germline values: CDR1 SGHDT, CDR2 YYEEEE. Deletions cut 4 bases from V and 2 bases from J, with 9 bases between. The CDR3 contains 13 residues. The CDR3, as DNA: TGTGCCAGCAGCCCGGGATTAAACACTGAAGCTTTCTTT. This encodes CASSPGLNTEAFF.

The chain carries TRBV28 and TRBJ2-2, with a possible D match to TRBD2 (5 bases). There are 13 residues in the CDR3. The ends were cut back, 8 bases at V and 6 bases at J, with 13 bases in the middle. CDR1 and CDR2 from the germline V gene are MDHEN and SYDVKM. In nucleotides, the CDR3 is TGTGCCAGCCAAGGACTGGCCCCCGGGGAGCTGTTTTTT. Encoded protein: CASQGLAPGELFF.

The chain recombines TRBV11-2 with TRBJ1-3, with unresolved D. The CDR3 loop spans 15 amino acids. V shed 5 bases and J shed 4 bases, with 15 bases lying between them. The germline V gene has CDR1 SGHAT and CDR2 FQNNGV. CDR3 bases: TGTGCCAGCAGCGCATTAGGGAGATACGGAAACACCATATATTTT. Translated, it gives CASSALGRYGNTIYF. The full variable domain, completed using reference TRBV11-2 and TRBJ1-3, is EAGVAQSPRYKIIEKRQSVAFWCNPISGHATLYWYQQILGQGPKLLIQFQNNGVVDDSQLPKDRFSAERLKGVDSTLKIQPAKLEDSAVYLCASSALGRYGNTIYFGEGSWLTVV.

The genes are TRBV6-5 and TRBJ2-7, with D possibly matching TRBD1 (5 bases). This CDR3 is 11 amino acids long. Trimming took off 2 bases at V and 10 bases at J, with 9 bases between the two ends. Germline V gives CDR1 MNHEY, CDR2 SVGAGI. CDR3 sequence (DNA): TGTGCCAGCAGTTACGGCAGGGCCCAGTACTTC. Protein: CASSYGRAQYF.

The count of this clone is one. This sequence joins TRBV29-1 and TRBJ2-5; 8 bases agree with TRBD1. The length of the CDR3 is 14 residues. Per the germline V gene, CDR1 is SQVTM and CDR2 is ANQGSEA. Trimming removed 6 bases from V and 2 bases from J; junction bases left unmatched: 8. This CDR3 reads CSVTDRVGQETQYF. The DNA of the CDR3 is TGCAGCGTGACGGACAGGGTGGGACAAGAGACCCAGTACTTC.